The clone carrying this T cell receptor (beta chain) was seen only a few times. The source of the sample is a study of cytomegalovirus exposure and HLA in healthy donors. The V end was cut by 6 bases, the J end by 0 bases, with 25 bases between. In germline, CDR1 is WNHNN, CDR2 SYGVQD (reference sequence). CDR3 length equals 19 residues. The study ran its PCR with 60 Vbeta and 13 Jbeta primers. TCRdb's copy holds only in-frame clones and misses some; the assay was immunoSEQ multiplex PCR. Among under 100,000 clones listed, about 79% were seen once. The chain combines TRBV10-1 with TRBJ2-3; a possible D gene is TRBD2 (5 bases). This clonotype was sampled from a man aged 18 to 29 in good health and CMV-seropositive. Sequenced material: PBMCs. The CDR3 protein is CASSRSAGPPSHSTDTQYF. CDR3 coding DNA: TGCGCCAGCAGCCGAAGTGCGGGTCCACCATCCCATAGCACAGATACGCAGTATTTT.